The subject of this entry is one T cell receptor (beta chain). What it binds is not known. The sample comes from a study of T cell responses to AZD1222 COVID-19 vaccine. General study points: Two AZD1222 administrations were followed by greater Spike-specific TCR breadth and depth.

Sequencing was performed with immunoSEQ multiplex PCR; in TCRdb, only in-frame clones are kept and a portion is missing. Here the sample spans about 110,000 clones, around 90% being singletons. The sample consisted of peripheral blood, taken on day 0 of AZD1222 vaccination. The receptor's source is an adult in good health.

The CDR3 is CASRPGAGNTEAFF. CDR3 in DNA: TGTGCCAGCAGGCCTGGGGCGGGTAACACTGAAGCTTTCTTT. V usage is TRBV2 and J usage is TRBJ1-1, with D possibly being TRBD1 (5 bases). Trimming took 6 bases from V and 2 from J, leaving 13 bases between them. CDR3 length equals 14 residues. Germline assignment: CDR1 SNHLY and CDR2 FYNNEI.